This entry is about one T cell receptor beta chain. These data belong to a study of blood T cell repertoires in COVID-19. Germline assignment: CDR1 GTSNPN and CDR2 SVGIG (reference sequence). CDR3 length: 11 residues. The V and J ends lost 0 bases and 8 bases respectively, with 5 bases between them. Assay used: immunoSEQ multiplex PCR; TCRdb lists only in-frame clones, some missing. The sample lists roughly 26,000 clones, approximately 93% seen once, with 4% to 5% in the top ten. Source material: peripheral blood. The gene calls are TRBV30 and TRBJ2-1, with unresolved D. This receptor was obtained from a human donor with active COVID-19. The donor label of this sample is uncertain. The CDR3 is CAWSVIDEQFF. DNA for the CDR3: TGTGCCTGGAGTGTAATCGATGAGCAGTTCTTC. The whole variable domain, filled in from reference TRBV30 and TRBJ2-1, reads SQTIHQWPATLVQPVGSPLSLECTVEGTSNPNLYWYRQAAGRGLQLLFYSVGIGQISSEVPQNLSASRPQDRQFILSSKKLLLSDSGFYLCAWSVIDEQFFGPGTRLTVL.